The clone carrying this T cell receptor (beta chain) was counted ten times or more. The antigen is not known. This sample stems from a study of T cell repertoires in cytomegalovirus infection. Background on the study: Public TCR beta signatures marked donors with CMV infection and the matching HLA.

TCRdb analysed the reads with MiXCR anew, one entry per CDR3 protein. Of roughly 200,000 distinct CDR3 sequences listed, roughly 9% are singletons. The study, taken as a whole, reports: It was HLA-C-restricted CMV-specific TCR beta clonotypes that dominated the response ex vivo.

V was pared by 0 bases and J by 6 bases, with 8 bases between. Germline values: CDR1 SGHRS, CDR2 YFSETQ. This CDR3 spans 13 amino acids. This TCR was sampled from a human donor in good health (CMV status not recorded). Some clones in this sample may be carry-over from other donors' samples. V usage is TRBV5-1 and J usage is TRBJ2-3; D not resolved. The sequencing sample was made of PBMCs. DNA of the CDR3: TGCGCCAGCAGCTTGGCCCCTAGGGATACGCAGTATTTT. Its translation is CASSLAPRDTQYF.